The sample holds a few counts of the clone carrying this T cell receptor (beta chain). This sample was included in a study of spatial heterogeneity in lung cancer. CDR1 SGHRS and CDR2 YFSETQ come from the germline V gene. The V and J ends lost 4 bases and 5 bases, in that order; junction bases with no gene match: 3. The CDR3 loop spans 13 amino acids. In the library, each TCR cDNA molecule bore its own unique molecular identifier. TCRdb re-analysed the 5' RACE reads in MiXCR, keeping a single row per CDR3 protein. The data contain 20,000 to 25,000 distinct CDR3 sequences, 3.3% of them singletons. The time point was: sample taken at primary tumor resection. Unsorted whole RNA of tumor, nontumor lung or frozen PBMC was sequenced.

The receptor was derived from a female donor with early-stage non-small cell lung cancer. This rearrangement joins TRBV5-1 to TRBJ2-3, with 8 bases that match TRBD1. The sequencing here drew on PBMCs, taken at surgery. The CDR3 loop is CASSPTGGDTQYF. In DNA, the CDR3 is TGCGCCAGCAGCCCAACAGGGGGAGATACGCAGTATTTT.